These T cell receptor beta chains were read from a single sample in a study of graft-versus-host responses after intestinal transplantation. Assay used: immunoSEQ multiplex PCR; TCRdb lists only in-frame clones, some missing. The sample contains 20,000 to 25,000 clones, 33% of which appear only once. This specimen was alloreactive CD8+ T cells from a mixed lymphocyte reaction culture, taken before intestinal transplant. These receptors were taken from a human patient who received an intestinal transplant. CDR3s include the opening cysteine and the closing phenylalanine or tryptophan. The D gene is left open where the match is weak. Size is stated for part of the rows, as once, few or many counts, or as a class when the clone is expanded.

v_gene: TRBV11-3; abundance: few; j_gene: TRBJ1-2; d_gene: -; CDR3nt: TGTGCCAGCAGCTTAGAGGCCAGGGGTTACGGCTACACCTTC; CDR3aa: CASSLEARGYGYTF
v_gene: TRBV27; abundance: medium-sized; j_gene: TRBJ2-7; d_gene: TRBD2; CDR3nt: TGTGCCAGCAGTTGGGGGGGTTTCAGCTCCTACGAGCAGTACTTC; CDR3aa: CASSWGGFSSYEQYF
v_gene: TRBV19; abundance: -; j_gene: TRBJ1-2; d_gene: -; CDR3nt: TGTGCCAGTAGTATAACAGAAAACTATGGCTACACCTTC; CDR3aa: CASSITENYGYTF
v_gene: TRBV7-9; abundance: few; j_gene: TRBJ2-3; d_gene: TRBD2; CDR3nt: TGTGCCAGCAGCTCTAGCGGGGGGGGAGGAGATACGCAGTATTTT; CDR3aa: CASSSSGGGGDTQYF
v_gene: TRBV4-1; abundance: -; j_gene: TRBJ2-3; d_gene: -; CDR3nt: TGCGCCAGCAGCCACCTGGGGGGCTCAGATACGCAGTATTTT; CDR3aa: CASSHLGGSDTQYF
v_gene: TRBV19; abundance: -; j_gene: TRBJ2-6; d_gene: -; CDR3nt: TGTGCCAGTAGTATTTTAGTTTCTGTGGAACCTGGGGCCAACGTCCTGACTTTC; CDR3aa: CASSILVSVEPGANVLTF
v_gene: TRBV19; abundance: few; j_gene: TRBJ2-7; d_gene: TRBD1; CDR3nt: TGTGCCAGTAGTATTCCCTCTGACAGGGGGGCCTACGAGCAGTACTTC; CDR3aa: CASSIPSDRGAYEQYF
v_gene: TRBV6-5; abundance: -; j_gene: TRBJ2-7; d_gene: TRBD2; CDR3nt: TGTGCCAGCAGTTACGGGACTAGCAAGTACGAGCAGTACTTC; CDR3aa: CASSYGTSKYEQYF
v_gene: TRBV7-6; abundance: -; j_gene: TRBJ2-3; d_gene: TRBD2; CDR3nt: TGTGCCAGCAGCTTAATGGGGGGGACGGATACGCAGTATTTT; CDR3aa: CASSLMGGTDTQYF
v_gene: TRBV11-2; abundance: -; j_gene: TRBJ2-7; d_gene: TRBD1; CDR3nt: TGTGCCAGCAGCTTAACAGGGGAAGAGCAGTACTTC; CDR3aa: CASSLTGEEQYF
v_gene: TRBV4-1; abundance: few; j_gene: TRBJ2-3; d_gene: -; CDR3nt: TGCGCCAGCAGCCAAGTCTCCCCCGGAGGCACAGATACGCAGTATTTT; CDR3aa: CASSQVSPGGTDTQYF
v_gene: TRBV7-3; abundance: -; j_gene: TRBJ1-4; d_gene: TRBD1; CDR3nt: TGTGCCAGCAGCCCAGGGGGCCCGGGAGATGAAAAACTGTTTTTT; CDR3aa: CASSPGGPGDEKLFF
v_gene: TRBV11-2; abundance: -; j_gene: TRBJ2-7; d_gene: TRBD1; CDR3nt: TGTGCCAGCAGCCACACTACTCACAGGGGCCCTACCTACGAGCAGTACTTC; CDR3aa: CASSHTTHRGPTYEQYF
v_gene: TRBV15; abundance: -; j_gene: TRBJ2-1; d_gene: -; CDR3nt: TGTGCCACCAGCAGAGTTGGGGGCGGGCGGATGACCCTAGCGGAAGAATACAATGAGCAGTTCTTC; CDR3aa: CATSRVGGGRMTLAEEYNEQFF
v_gene: TRBV7-3; abundance: -; j_gene: TRBJ2-1; d_gene: -; CDR3nt: TGTGCCAGCAGCTTAACGCCCGGGACACCTATCAATGAGCAGTTCTTC; CDR3aa: CASSLTPGTPINEQFF
v_gene: TRBV7-6; abundance: -; j_gene: TRBJ2-1; d_gene: TRBD2; CDR3nt: TGTGCCAGCACCCCACTAGCGGCAAGCTCCTACAATGAGCAGTTCTTC; CDR3aa: CASTPLAASSYNEQFF
v_gene: TRBV14; abundance: -; j_gene: TRBJ2-2; d_gene: -; CDR3nt: TGTGCCAGCAGCCAAGAAAAGGGGCGGCCGAACACCGGGGAGCTGTTTTTT; CDR3aa: CASSQEKGRPNTGELFF
v_gene: TRBV7-9; abundance: -; j_gene: TRBJ1-2; d_gene: TRBD1; CDR3nt: TGTGCCAGCAGCTCGGGACAGGGACCTAACTATGGCTACACCTTC; CDR3aa: CASSSGQGPNYGYTF
v_gene: TRBV11-2; abundance: -; j_gene: TRBJ1-1; d_gene: -; CDR3nt: TGTGCCAGCAGCTTAGAAGGACATTCGAACACTGAAGCTTTCTTT; CDR3aa: CASSLEGHSNTEAFF
v_gene: TRBV5-4; abundance: few; j_gene: TRBJ2-3; d_gene: TRBD2; CDR3nt: TGTGCCAGCAGCTTGAGCGGGGGGTACACAGATACGCAGTATTTT; CDR3aa: CASSLSGGYTDTQYF
v_gene: TRBV9; abundance: -; j_gene: TRBJ2-2; d_gene: TRBD1; CDR3nt: TGTGCCAGCAGATCCGGGACAGGGGGCTTCGGGGAGCTGTTTTTT; CDR3aa: CASRSGTGGFGELFF
v_gene: TRBV7-6; abundance: -; j_gene: TRBJ2-2; d_gene: -; CDR3nt: TGTGCCAGCAGCACCTACACCGGGGAGCTGTTTTTT; CDR3aa: CASSTYTGELFF
v_gene: TRBV27; abundance: few; j_gene: TRBJ2-2; d_gene: TRBD1; CDR3nt: TGTGCCAGCAGTTTTGTCAGGACAGGGGGCACCGGGGAGCTGTTTTTT; CDR3aa: CASSFVRTGGTGELFF
v_gene: TRBV19; abundance: -; j_gene: TRBJ1-1; d_gene: -; CDR3nt: TGTGCCAGTAGGATAGACGGTGGGGTTGACACTGAAGCTTTCTTT; CDR3aa: CASRIDGGVDTEAFF
v_gene: TRBV4-1; abundance: -; j_gene: TRBJ2-5; d_gene: TRBD2; CDR3nt: TGCGCCAGCAGCCAAGAAAACAGCGGGGGGACGGAGACCCAGTACTTC; CDR3aa: CASSQENSGGTETQYF
v_gene: TRBV7-9; abundance: medium-sized; j_gene: TRBJ2-5; d_gene: TRBD2; CDR3nt: TGTGCCAGCAGCTTGACCGGGACTAGCGGAGAGACCCAGTACTTC; CDR3aa: CASSLTGTSGETQYF
v_gene: TRBV19; abundance: -; j_gene: TRBJ1-5; d_gene: -; CDR3nt: TGTGCCAGTAGTAACAGGGAGAATCAGCCCCAGCATTTT; CDR3aa: CASSNRENQPQHF
v_gene: TRBV6-6; abundance: -; j_gene: TRBJ2-1; d_gene: -; CDR3nt: TGTGCCAGCAGTTACTCCCCCTCCTACAATGAGCAGTTCTTC; CDR3aa: CASSYSPSYNEQFF
v_gene: TRBV21-1; abundance: -; j_gene: TRBJ2-5; d_gene: -; CDR3nt: TGTGCCAGCAGCAAAGGAAAAGAGGGACAAAGGGAAGAGACCCAGTACTTC; CDR3aa: CASSKGKEGQREETQYF
v_gene: TRBV6-5; abundance: -; j_gene: TRBJ2-1; d_gene: -; CDR3nt: TGTGCCAGCAGTTACGGTCGGGGGGCATCCTACAATGAGCAGTTCTTC; CDR3aa: CASSYGRGASYNEQFF
v_gene: TRBV10-2; abundance: -; j_gene: TRBJ1-1; d_gene: -; CDR3nt: TGCGCCAGCAGTGACTTAACGTGGGCTGAAGCTTTCTTT; CDR3aa: CASSDLTWAEAFF
v_gene: TRBV18; abundance: -; j_gene: TRBJ2-5; d_gene: -; CDR3nt: TGTGCCAGCTCACCAGACAGGGCGGGGGAGACCCAGTACTTC; CDR3aa: CASSPDRAGETQYF
v_gene: TRBV5-6; abundance: -; j_gene: TRBJ2-5; d_gene: TRBD1; CDR3nt: TGTGCCAGCAGCTTTTCAGGGGGCCAAGAGACCCAGTACTTC; CDR3aa: CASSFSGGQETQYF
v_gene: TRBV21-1; abundance: few; j_gene: TRBJ2-7; d_gene: -; CDR3nt: TGTGCCAGCAGCAGAATACAGGGTGGCTACGAGCAGTACTTC; CDR3aa: CASSRIQGGYEQYF
v_gene: TRBV27; abundance: few; j_gene: TRBJ1-2; d_gene: -; CDR3nt: TGTGCCAGCAAAACAGCTAACTATGGCTACACCTTC; CDR3aa: CASKTANYGYTF
v_gene: TRBV11-2; abundance: -; j_gene: TRBJ2-7; d_gene: -; CDR3nt: TGTGCCAGCAGCTTAGAGGCACAGCCCTCCTACGAGCAGTACTTC; CDR3aa: CASSLEAQPSYEQYF
v_gene: TRBV4-2; abundance: few; j_gene: TRBJ1-5; d_gene: TRBD1; CDR3nt: TGTGCCAGCAGCCAAGGAACAGGGGGCAATCAGCCCCAGCATTTT; CDR3aa: CASSQGTGGNQPQHF
v_gene: TRBV5-4; abundance: few; j_gene: TRBJ2-3; d_gene: TRBD2; CDR3nt: TGTGCCAGCAGCGCACTAGCGACAGATACGCAGTATTTT; CDR3aa: CASSALATDTQYF
v_gene: TRBV4-1; abundance: -; j_gene: TRBJ2-3; d_gene: -; CDR3nt: TGCGCCAGCAGCCCTCGGGTTACTAGCACAGATACGCAGTATTTT; CDR3aa: CASSPRVTSTDTQYF
v_gene: TRBV7-9; abundance: -; j_gene: TRBJ2-7; d_gene: -; CDR3nt: TGTGCCAGCAGCTTAGCCAGAAACTACGAGCAGTACTTC; CDR3aa: CASSLARNYEQYF
v_gene: TRBV6-6; abundance: few; j_gene: TRBJ2-1; d_gene: TRBD2; CDR3nt: TGTGCCAGCAGTTACCTAGTAGCGGGAGGGTACAATGAGCAGTTCTTC; CDR3aa: CASSYLVAGGYNEQFF
v_gene: TRBV4-1; abundance: few; j_gene: TRBJ1-2; d_gene: -; CDR3nt: TGTGCCAGCAGCCTAAAGACCGGCGCCAACTTCGATGGCTACACCTTC; CDR3aa: CASSLKTGANFDGYTF
v_gene: TRBV7-9; abundance: -; j_gene: TRBJ1-2; d_gene: -; CDR3nt: TGTGCCAGCACGCAAACCCCAGGGGACTATGGCTACACCTTC; CDR3aa: CASTQTPGDYGYTF
v_gene: TRBV11-2; abundance: -; j_gene: TRBJ2-7; d_gene: -; CDR3nt: TGTGCCAGCACCCTTGGGGACTACGAGCAGTACTTC; CDR3aa: CASTLGDYEQYF
v_gene: TRBV6-5; abundance: once; j_gene: TRBJ2-3; d_gene: -; CDR3nt: TGTGCCAGCAGTTACTCAGGCGATACGCAGTATTTT; CDR3aa: CASSYSGDTQYF
v_gene: TRBV2; abundance: -; j_gene: TRBJ2-3; d_gene: -; CDR3nt: TGTGCCAGCAGTGTAATCCTCCCTCGAGTTAGCTATACGCAGTATTTT; CDR3aa: CASSVILPRVSYTQYF
v_gene: TRBV30; abundance: -; j_gene: TRBJ2-7; d_gene: TRBD1; CDR3nt: TGTGCCTGGAGTGGGACAGGAACCTACGAGCAGTACTTC; CDR3aa: CAWSGTGTYEQYF
v_gene: TRBV4-1; abundance: many; j_gene: TRBJ2-7; d_gene: TRBD1; CDR3nt: TGCGCCAGCAGCCGACCGGGACAGGCCTACGAGCAGTACTTC; CDR3aa: CASSRPGQAYEQYF
v_gene: TRBV25-1; abundance: -; j_gene: TRBJ2-7; d_gene: -; CDR3nt: TGTGCCAGCTCTATGCTAGGTTACGAGCAGTACTTC; CDR3aa: CASSMLGYEQYF
v_gene: TRBV29-1; abundance: few; j_gene: TRBJ2-2; d_gene: -; CDR3nt: TGCAGCGTTGATCAGGGGCGCGACACCGGGGAGCTGTTTTTT; CDR3aa: CSVDQGRDTGELFF
v_gene: TRBV6-1; abundance: -; j_gene: TRBJ2-1; d_gene: TRBD2; CDR3nt: TGTGCCAGCAGCCCCGGGACTAGCGGGAGCCATGAGCAGTTCTTC; CDR3aa: CASSPGTSGSHEQFF
v_gene: TRBV7-9; abundance: once; j_gene: TRBJ1-2; d_gene: -; CDR3nt: TGTGCCAGCAGCTTACCATCCCCGGAGGGCTACACCTTC; CDR3aa: CASSLPSPEGYTF
v_gene: TRBV9; abundance: -; j_gene: TRBJ2-2; d_gene: TRBD2; CDR3nt: TGTGCCAGCAGCGTACCGTTACGGGGGGAAAACACCGGGGAGCTGTTTTTT; CDR3aa: CASSVPLRGENTGELFF